The sequence of this T cell receptor (beta chain) was determined in a study of neurological immune-mediated disorders. Study-level results: Expanded clones shared no CDR3 amino acid sequences across subjects, suggesting private repertoires in all groups.

The CDR3 length is 13 residues. The V end was cut by 3 bases, the J end by 2 bases, with 7 bases between. Per the germline V gene, CDR1 is SGHDN and CDR2 is FVKESK. On this clonotype itself: Its antigen remains unidentified.

Unsorted libraries were prepared from 2 million PBMCs held at -80 C. The team produced cDNA through 5'RACE using 10-nucleotide random UMIs. MiXCR was run by TCRdb on the 5' RACE reads, yielding one entry per CDR3 protein. Seen here are tens of thousands of distinct CDR3 sequences, about 9.3% observed once, and the top ten hold about 1.8%. The rearrangement links TRBV14 to TRBJ2-5, with D possibly matching TRBD1 (5 bases). The specimen was PBMCs. The clonotype comes from a man in his forties in good health. CDR3 DNA: TGTGCCAGCAGCCAGGGGCTTCAAGAGACCCAGTACTTC. This encodes CASSQGLQETQYF.